One TCR beta chain is described in this entry. The antigen is undetermined. Measured with immunoSEQ multiplex PCR; TCRdb has only the in-frame clones, and not every one. The table has 35,000 to 50,000 clones, more than 70% seen once; the top ten hold roughly an eighth. The data derive from a study of OX40 agonist ivuxolimab in advanced cancers. Looking at the study overall: Among those enrolled, mean age was 60 years (range roughly 23 to 79) and 82.7% were male. Enrollees could have had prior anti-PD-1, anti-PD-L1 or anti-CTLA-4 therapy, which approximately 38% had received. Partial responses, seen in three patients, involved one hepatocellular carcinoma and two cutaneous melanomas. Study conclusions and caveats: Certain nonresponders likewise exhibited a low normalized T-cell clonal expansion.

This CDR3 is built from 13 residues. Trimming cost V 3 bases and J 8 bases, with 11 bases left between them. Per the germline V gene, CDR1 is LNHDA and CDR2 is SQIVND (reference sequence). The material was CD4+ or CD8+ T cells sorted from blood, obtained in a trial of the OX40 agonist ivuxolimab. The V call is TRBV19, the J call TRBJ2-1; D uncertain. The clonotype originates from an adult with an advanced solid tumor such as melanoma, head and neck, liver or kidney cancer. CDR3 sequence (DNA): TGTGCCAGTAGTATTACGGATCTCGATGAGCAGTTCTTC. As protein: CASSITDLDEQFF.